The 9 T cell receptor beta chains given below trace back to one sample, sequenced in a study of cytomegalovirus exposure and HLA in healthy donors. PCR used 60 Vbeta primers and 13 Jbeta primers. The data were produced by immunoSEQ multiplex PCR, yet TCRdb's version contains in-frame clones alone and is incomplete. There are under 200,000 clones in the sample; about four fifths occur only once, and around 0.41% lies in the top ten. The sample taken for sequencing was PBMCs. The receptors derive from a boy aged 2 to 10 in good health and CMV-seronegative.

The chain combines TRBV7-9 with TRBJ2-3; 8 bases fit TRBD2. Germline CDR1 SEHNR, CDR2 FQNEAQ (reference sequence). This CDR3 spans 13 amino acids. Trimming at V came to 5 bases and at J to 6 bases, leaving 4 bases not matched to a gene. CDR3 sequence: CASSPGLEDTQYF. The CDR3 nucleotides read TGTGCCAGCAGCCCGGGACTAGAGGATACGCAGTATTTT.

This sequence joins TRBV6-4 and TRBJ2-6, with unresolved D. This CDR3 contains 16 residues. With 2 bases removed from V and 1 base from J, the gap between germline ends came to 9 bases. Germline V gives CDR1 MRHNA, CDR2 SNTAGT. The CDR3 bases are TGTGCCAGCAGTGACAGCTTAAGTTCTGGGGCCAACGTCCTGACTTTC. Translation: CASSDSLSSGANVLTF.

This clone occurred once. The chain is built from TRBV18 and TRBJ2-7; 8 bases are shared with TRBD2. V was clipped by 3 bases and J by 9 bases; unmatched bases: 13. The CDR3 sequence is 15 residues long. Germline V CDR1 and CDR2: KGHSH, LQKENI. CDR3 protein: CASSPGVAGSRGQYF. Here the CDR3 DNA reads TGTGCCAGCTCACCGGGGGTAGCGGGATCAAGGGGGCAGTACTTC.

The gene calls are TRBV4-2 and TRBJ2-3, with D possibly matching TRBD1 (6 bases). Germline-derived CDR1 and CDR2 are LGHNA and YNFKEQ. The V gene lost 0 bases and the J gene lost 2 bases, with 18 bases spanning the gap. CDR3 length: 18 amino acids. The CDR3 here is CASSQDAGGGLFTDTQYF. The CDR3 nucleotides are TGTGCCAGCAGCCAAGATGCTGGGGGCGGGCTGTTCACAGATACGCAGTATTTT.

This clone was detected only once. V is TRBV2 and J is TRBJ1-2; 7 positions agree with TRBD1. This CDR3 has 15 amino acids. Germline CDR1 is SNHLY and CDR2 is FYNNEI. V gave up 4 bases and J gave up 0 bases; unmatched junction bases: 5. The CDR3 nucleotides are TGTGCCAGCAGTGTTAGGACAGGAGCTAACTATGGCTACACCTTC. It translates to CASSVRTGANYGYTF.

This clone was seen a handful of times. The genes are TRBV4-1 and TRBJ1-2; perhaps TRBD1 as D (6 bases). V gave up 3 bases and J gave up 2 bases, with 13 bases separating them. Per the germline V gene, CDR1 is MGHRA and CDR2 is YSYEKL. The CDR3 extends over 15 amino acids. The CDR3 protein is CASSHSLTGNYGYTF. In DNA, the CDR3 is TGCGCCAGCAGCCACAGCCTAACAGGGAACTATGGCTACACCTTC.

This clone has only a few counts. The chain is built from TRBV6-4 and TRBJ1-1; TRBD1 might be the D (5 bases). The CDR3 spans 13 residues. V lost 3 bases, J lost 8 bases, and 13 bases lay in between. CDR1 is MRHNA, CDR2 SNTAGT, per germline. CDR3 sequence (DNA): TGTGCCAGCAGTGAGAATGGGGCAGGGGAAGCTTTCTTT. It is translated as CASSENGAGEAFF.

The chain carries TRBV19 and TRBJ2-7; weak D call: TRBD1 (6 bases). CDR1 and CDR2 (germline): LNHDA, SQIVND (reference sequence). This CDR3 is built from 12 residues. With 5 bases removed from V and 6 bases from J, the gap between germline ends came to 11 bases. As DNA, the CDR3 is TGTGCCAGTAGTCCCAGGGGTGGCGAGCAGTACTTC. Its protein product is CASSPRGGEQYF.

The chain recombines TRBV5-6 with TRBJ2-7; TRBD2 matches 10 bases. CDR1 is SGHDT and CDR2 is YYEEEE in the germline V gene. This CDR3 comprises 15 residues. V was clipped by 0 bases and J by 4 bases; unmatched bases: 4. CDR3 DNA sequence: TGTGCCAGCAGCTTGGCAGGGACTAGCGCGTACGAGCAGTACTTC. Amino acid sequence: CASSLAGTSAYEQYF.